This TCR beta chain derives from a study of CD8+ T cells in alopecia areata (dated by TCRdb to between 2018 and 2020). Background for the entire study: High-throughput TCRbeta sequencing was used to examine T cell clonal expansion in alopecia areata in both the C3H/HeJ mouse model and human patients. Clonality in the scalp was compared among normal scalp (n=4), patchy alopecia areata scalp (n=8), and alopecia totalis/universalis scalp (n=8). TCRbeta CDR3 regions were amplified by immunoSEQ multiplex PCR with 35 Vbeta forward and 13 Jbeta reverse primers. Human TCRbeta sequencing covered scalp tissue and sorted CD4+ and CD8+ peripheral blood T cells from patchy and totalis/universalis alopecia areata patients and healthy controls. RNA was extracted with the PAXgene miRNA kit for fixed scalp, the miRNeasy kit for PBMCs, and the RNeasy kit for mouse skin. Findings and caveats that apply to the study as a whole: Compared with normal scalp, lesional scalp, particularly in alopecia totalis/universalis, had higher clonality and more expanded CD8+ clones, which suggests antigenic drive. Unlike mouse skin, where gammadelta T cells dominate, normal human skin contains resident alphabeta T cells that get sequenced too, which complicates analysis of the scalp TCR repertoire. Shared TCR sequences between patients were less evident than in mice, which may be partly attributable to HLA diversity in the patient population.

Details on this clone: Its recognized antigen is unknown. No base qualities exist here, and no much larger clone lies one base off it.

The method was the immunoSEQ multiplex PCR assay. RNA was extracted from all samples and reverse transcribed into cDNA as template for TCR sequencing. SuperScript III was used for first-strand cDNA synthesis, primed with a 2:1 mix of oligo-dT and random hexamers. A synthetic immune receptor repertoire was used to gauge amplification bias, and whatever bias remained was removed computationally. In the authors' own workflow: Raw reads were preprocessed to remove errors, and CDR3 was defined according to IMGT conventions as the region from the conserved cysteine to phenylalanine. Clonality was computed as 1 minus the Shannon entropy, with the entropy normalized by log2 of the number of productive unique TCRs. Whether scalp clones were CD4 or CD8 was inferred by matching scalp TCRbeta sequences against CD4 and CD8 repertoires sorted from blood. The source is immuneACCESS, and TCRdb retained only in-frame sequences with V and J called. Part of the clones is not carried over; for the studies checked, unresolved V genes explain less than half of this, and the remainder is unexplained. The D gene and trimming were derived from the DNA, and the V and J assignments and clone size from that table. Present in this sample are roughly 150,000 clones, 50% to 65% of which were seen just once. The ten largest clones capture approximately 4.3% of the sample.

The cysteine opens and the phenylalanine closes a CDR3 of 15 amino acids. Only the CDR3 DNA is retained, 45 bases long and in frame from the first base. CDR1 SEHNR and CDR2 FQNEAQ were looked up in the germline V gene (reference sequence). Trimming costs V 3 bases and J 5 bases, and their ends lie 16 bases apart. PBMCs were separated by density centrifugation and stained for CD3, CD4 and CD8, after which CD4+ and CD8+ T cells were sorted on a FACSAria. Scalp biopsies and blood samples were provided by unaffected controls. The material sequenced was CD4+ T cells sorted from blood. This TCR came from a human donor in good health. The rearrangement combines TRBV7-9 with TRBJ2-5, and TRBD2 may be the D gene, going by 6 matching bases. The bases read TGTGCCAGCAGCTTCATGGGAGGTCAGGCCGAGACCCAGTACTTC. The encoded protein is CASSFMGGQAETQYF.